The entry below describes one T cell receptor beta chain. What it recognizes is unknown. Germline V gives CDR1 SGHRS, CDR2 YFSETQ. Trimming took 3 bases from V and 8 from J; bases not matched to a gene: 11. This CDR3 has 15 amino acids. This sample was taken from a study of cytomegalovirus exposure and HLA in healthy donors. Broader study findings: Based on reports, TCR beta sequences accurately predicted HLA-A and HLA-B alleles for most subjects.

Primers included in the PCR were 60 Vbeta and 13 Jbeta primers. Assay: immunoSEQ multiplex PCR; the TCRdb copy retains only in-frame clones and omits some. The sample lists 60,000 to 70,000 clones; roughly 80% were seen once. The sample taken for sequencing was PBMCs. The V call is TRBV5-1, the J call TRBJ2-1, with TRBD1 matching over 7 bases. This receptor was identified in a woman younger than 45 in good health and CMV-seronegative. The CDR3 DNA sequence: TGCGCCAGCAGCTCGGCCCCCCGGACAGGCGATGAGCAGTTCTTC. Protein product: CASSSAPRTGDEQFF.